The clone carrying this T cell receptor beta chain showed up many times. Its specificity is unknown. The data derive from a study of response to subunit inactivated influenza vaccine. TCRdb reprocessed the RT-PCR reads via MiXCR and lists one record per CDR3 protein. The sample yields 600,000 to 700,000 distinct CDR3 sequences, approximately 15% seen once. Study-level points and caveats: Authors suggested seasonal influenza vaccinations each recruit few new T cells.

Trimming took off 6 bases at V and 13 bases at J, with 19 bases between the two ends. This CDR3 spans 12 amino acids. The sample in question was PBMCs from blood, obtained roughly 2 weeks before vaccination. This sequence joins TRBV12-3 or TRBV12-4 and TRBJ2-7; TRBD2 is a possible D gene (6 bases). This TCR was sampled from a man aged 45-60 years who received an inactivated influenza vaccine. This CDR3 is CASRNSGGKVYF. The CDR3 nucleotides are TGTGCCAGCAGAAACAGCGGAGGGAAGGTCTACTTC.